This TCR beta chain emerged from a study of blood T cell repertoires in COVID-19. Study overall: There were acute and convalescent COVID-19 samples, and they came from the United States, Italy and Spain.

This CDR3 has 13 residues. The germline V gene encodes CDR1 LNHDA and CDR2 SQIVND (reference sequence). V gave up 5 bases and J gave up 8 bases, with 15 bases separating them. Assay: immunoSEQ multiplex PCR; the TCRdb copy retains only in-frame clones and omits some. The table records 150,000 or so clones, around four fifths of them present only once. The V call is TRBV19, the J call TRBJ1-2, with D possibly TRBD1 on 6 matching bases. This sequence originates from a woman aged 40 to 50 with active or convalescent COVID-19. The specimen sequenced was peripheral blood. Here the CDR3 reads CASSVKTGRGYTF. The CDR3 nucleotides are TGTGCCAGTAGTGTTAAGACAGGTCGGGGCTACACCTTC.